This passage covers 21 T cell receptor beta chains from one sample sequenced in a study of cytomegalovirus exposure and HLA in healthy donors. The study ran its PCR with 60 Vbeta and 13 Jbeta primers. Libraries were prepared by immunoSEQ multiplex PCR; TCRdb keeps only in-frame clonotypes and omits some of them. The sample has roughly 100,000 clones, around 15% seen once. What was sequenced was PBMCs. Receptors were obtained from a female donor in good health and CMV-seronegative.

In its sample, this clone was seen a few times. The rearrangement uses TRBV13 and TRBJ1-1; 7 positions agree with TRBD1. The CDR3 consists of 14 residues. CDR1 and CDR2 from the germline V gene are PRHDT and FYEKMQ (reference sequence). J was trimmed by 0 bases and V by 7 bases; bases with no gene match: 5. CDR3: CASTSGQMNTEAFF. The CDR3 DNA reads TGTGCCAGCACCTCGGGACAGATGAACACTGAAGCTTTCTTT. Full variable domain (remainder filled in from reference TRBV13 and TRBJ1-1): AAGVIQSPRHLIKEKRETATLKCYPIPRHDTVYWYQQGPGQDPQFLISFYEKMQSDKGSIPDRFSAQQFSDYHSELNMSSLELGDSALYFCASTSGQMNTEAFFGQGTRLTVV.

There are a few counts of this clone. The chain has TRBV27 and TRBJ1-5; TRBD1 is a possible D gene (6 bases). Deletions cut 3 bases from V and 6 bases from J, with 9 bases between. Germline V gives CDR1 MNHEY, CDR2 SMNVEV (reference sequence). This CDR3 is 13 amino acids long. CDR3 nucleotide sequence: TGTGCCAGCAGTTTTCAGGGGCTTCAGCCCCAGCATTTT. It translates to CASSFQGLQPQHF.

The chain links TRBV19 to TRBJ2-6; D is ambiguous. Germline values: CDR1 LNHDA, CDR2 SQIVND (reference sequence). The CDR3 is made up of 18 amino acids. The ends were cut back, 5 bases at V and 3 bases at J, with 20 bases in the middle. This chain's CDR3 is CASSPMVLVYSGANVLTF. The CDR3 region has the DNA TGTGCCAGTAGTCCCATGGTACTTGTCTACAGTGGGGCCAACGTCCTGACTTTC.

The chain couples TRBV11-2 to TRBJ2-7; the match to TRBD2 covers 13 bases. V was pared by 2 bases and J by 2 bases, with 6 bases of the junction left unmatched. Germline V lookup: CDR1 SGHAT, CDR2 FQNNGV. The CDR3 is 17 amino acids. CDR3: CASSLIGGTSGTYEQYF. CDR3 nucleotide sequence: TGTGCCAGCAGCTTAATAGGCGGGACTAGCGGGACCTACGAGCAGTACTTC.

A few counts support this clone. This chain links TRBV25-1 with TRBJ1-5; D uncertain. The V gene's germline CDR1 is MGHDK and CDR2 SYGVNS. There are 16 residues in the CDR3. V was clipped by 2 bases and J by 3 bases, with 14 bases between them. CDR3 protein: CASSEGSPRVNQPQHF. CDR3 DNA: TGTGCCAGCAGTGAAGGCAGCCCCCGGGTCAATCAGCCCCAGCATTTT.

This clone has a handful of counts. This chain uses TRBV29-1 with TRBJ1-4; 9 bases match TRBD1. Unmatched junction bases numbered 7, after V lost 7 bases and J lost 7 bases. Germline V gives CDR1 SQVTM, CDR2 ANQGSEA. The CDR3 length is 13 residues. In DNA, the CDR3 is TGCAGCGCCGGGGACAGGGACCCTGAAAAACTGTTTTTT. Translation: CSAGDRDPEKLFF.

The V and J genes are TRBV5-1 and TRBJ2-3; possible D gene TRBD1, 6 bases. V was trimmed by 3 bases and J by 6 bases, leaving 14 bases between them. The CDR3 spans 14 residues. Germline CDR1 is SGHRS and CDR2 is YFSETQ. CDR3 loop: CASSSEQGRDTQYF. In nucleotides, the CDR3 is TGCGCCAGCAGCTCAGAACAGGGCCGGGATACGCAGTATTTT.

This clone was seen a handful of times. J is TRBJ2-7 and V is TRBV5-6; possible D gene TRBD1, 6 bases. Germline V gives CDR1 SGHDT, CDR2 YYEEEE. The CDR3 is 14 residues long. With 6 bases removed from V and 6 bases from J, the gap between germline ends came to 19 bases. The CDR3, as DNA: TGTGCCAGCACCTACGGGACACTTCTGGGCGAGCAGTACTTC. This sequence encodes CASTYGTLLGEQYF.

This chain uses TRBV6-4 with TRBJ2-1; 10 positions agree with TRBD1. This CDR3 is 15 amino acids long. V trimming: 5 bases; J trimming: 5 bases; junction bases outside the gene matches: 6. Germline CDR1 MRHNA, CDR2 SNTAGT. The CDR3 protein is CASSLDRGRDNEQFF. In DNA, the CDR3 is TGTGCCAGCAGTCTGGACAGGGGGAGAGACAATGAGCAGTTCTTC.

This clone came up a few times. This chain joins TRBV2 and TRBJ1-4, with 7 bases lining up with TRBD1. This CDR3 has 11 residues. Germline V gives CDR1 SNHLY, CDR2 FYNNEI. Trimming removed 6 bases from V and 12 bases from J; junction bases left unmatched: 4. The CDR3 nucleotides read TGTGCCAGCAGCCGACAGGGCGAACTGTTTTTT. Residues: CASSRQGELFF. The variable domain in full, completed from reference TRBV2 and TRBJ1-4, reads EPEVTQTPSHQVTQMGQEVILRCVPISNHLYFYWYRQILGQKVEFLVSFYNNEISEKSEIFDDQFSVERPDGSNFTLKIRSTKLEDSAMYFCASSRQGELFFGSGTQLSVL.

This rearrangement joins TRBV4-3 to TRBJ1-6; TRBD1 matches at 8 bases. V lost 0 bases, J lost 5 bases, and 6 bases stayed unmatched. The germline V gene has CDR1 LGHNA and CDR2 YSLEER. This CDR3 region has 17 residues. CDR3 nucleotides: TGCGCCAGCAGCCAAGATGCGCGGGACAGGCATAATTCACCCCTCCACTTT. This gives the protein CASSQDARDRHNSPLHF.

This rearrangement joins TRBV5-6 to TRBJ1-1, with TRBD1 matching over 7 bases. The germline V gene has CDR1 SGHDT and CDR2 YYEEEE. The CDR3 has 12 amino acids. Trimming took 3 bases from V and 8 from J; bases not matched to a gene: 4. The DNA for the CDR3 is TGTGCCAGCAGCTGGGGGACAGAAGAAGCTTTCTTT. Translated, it gives CASSWGTEEAFF.

The chain has TRBV4-1 and TRBJ2-5; TRBD1 matches at 7 bases. The last part of the DNA fits TRBJ2-7 better; the J call may be wrong. Germline lookup yields CDR1 MGHRA and CDR2 YSYEKL. The CDR3 spans 13 residues. The CDR3 nucleotides read TGCGCCAGCAGCCGGTTGACAGGGTACGAGCAGTACTTC. Protein product: CASSRLTGYEQYF.

This clone was counted only a few times. This chain joins TRBV4-3 and TRBJ1-4; D not certain. Between the trimmed V and J ends, which lost 0 bases and 8 bases, there was a span of 13 bases. Looked up from germline, CDR1 is LGHNA and CDR2 is YSLEER. The CDR3 extends over 15 amino acids. The DNA of the CDR3 is TGCGCCAGCAGCCAAGAACCCTCCGGGAGGGAAAAACTGTTTTTT. Protein product: CASSQEPSGREKLFF.

There are a few counts of this clone. J is TRBJ1-2 and V is TRBV4-3, with D unresolved. Germline values: CDR1 LGHNA, CDR2 YSLEER. The CDR3 has 15 residues. V was shortened by 0 bases and J by 1 base, with 9 bases between the two germline ends. CDR3 bases: TGCGCCAGCAGCCAAGATTGGTCAGTTAACTATGGCTACACCTTC. The encoded protein is CASSQDWSVNYGYTF.

This clone has more than one count but fewer than ten. This rearrangement joins TRBV7-9 to TRBJ2-1; D might be TRBD1 (6 bases). Germline CDR1 reads SEHNR; CDR2 reads FQNEAQ (reference sequence). CDR3 size: 12 residues. Trimming took off 11 bases at V and 6 bases at J, with 14 bases between the two ends. Here the CDR3 reads CASRTDRNEQFF. CDR3 DNA: TGTGCCTCCCGGACAGACCGCAATGAGCAGTTCTTC.

The rearrangement uses TRBV27 and TRBJ1-2; possible D gene TRBD1, 5 bases. Germline CDR1 and CDR2: MNHEY and SMNVEV (reference sequence). The CDR3 extends over 16 amino acids. Deletions cut 3 bases from V and 0 bases from J, with 14 bases between. For the CDR3, the DNA is TGTGCCAGCAGTTTCGCCAAGGACATCACTAACTATGGCTACACCTTC. Protein sequence: CASSFAKDITNYGYTF.

This chain joins TRBV30 and TRBJ1-2, with D possibly matching TRBD1 (5 bases). Trimming shortened V by 3 bases and J by 4 bases, and 15 bases separated the two germline ends. The germline V gene encodes CDR1 GTSNPN and CDR2 SVGIG (reference sequence). The CDR3 is made up of 14 amino acids. The CDR3 DNA is TGTGCCTGGAGCACCCCGGGGGGTTTCTATGGCTACACCTTC. Its protein product is CAWSTPGGFYGYTF.

This clone appeared a few times. The CDR3 protein is CASSWRIYGYTF. For the CDR3, the DNA is TGTGCCAGCAGTTGGAGGATTTATGGCTACACCTTC. The chain joins TRBV28 to TRBJ1-2; unclear D gene. The CDR3 length is 12 residues. Trimming stripped 4 bases from V and 5 bases from J, with 8 bases between. Germline CDR1 reads MDHEN; CDR2 reads SYDVKM.

V gene TRBV7-2 combines with J gene TRBJ2-5; 12 bases are shared with TRBD2. V was pared by 5 bases and J by 4 bases, with 8 bases of the junction left unmatched. Germline lookup yields CDR1 SGHTA and CDR2 FQGNSA. CDR3 length equals 16 residues. DNA for the CDR3: TGTGCCAGCAGCCGCGCTAGCGGGGGGGCTAGAGAGACCCAGTACTTC. Translated: CASSRASGGARETQYF. The full variable domain, with the rest looked up from reference TRBV7-2 and TRBJ2-5, is GAGVSQSPSNKVTEKGKDVELRCDPISGHTALYWYRQSLGQGLEFLIYFQGNSAPDKSGLPSDRFSAERTGGSVSTLTIQRTQQEDSAVYLCASSRASGGARETQYFGPGTRLLVL.

This clone has ten or more counts. This chain joins TRBV5-6 and TRBJ2-5; no reliable D call. The CDR3 is made up of 13 amino acids. V was cut by 5 bases and J by 3 bases, with 11 bases left in between. Germline CDR1 SGHDT, CDR2 YYEEEE. The CDR3 reads CASSSIRKETQYF. Written as DNA, the CDR3 is TGTGCCAGCAGTAGTATCAGGAAAGAGACCCAGTACTTC.